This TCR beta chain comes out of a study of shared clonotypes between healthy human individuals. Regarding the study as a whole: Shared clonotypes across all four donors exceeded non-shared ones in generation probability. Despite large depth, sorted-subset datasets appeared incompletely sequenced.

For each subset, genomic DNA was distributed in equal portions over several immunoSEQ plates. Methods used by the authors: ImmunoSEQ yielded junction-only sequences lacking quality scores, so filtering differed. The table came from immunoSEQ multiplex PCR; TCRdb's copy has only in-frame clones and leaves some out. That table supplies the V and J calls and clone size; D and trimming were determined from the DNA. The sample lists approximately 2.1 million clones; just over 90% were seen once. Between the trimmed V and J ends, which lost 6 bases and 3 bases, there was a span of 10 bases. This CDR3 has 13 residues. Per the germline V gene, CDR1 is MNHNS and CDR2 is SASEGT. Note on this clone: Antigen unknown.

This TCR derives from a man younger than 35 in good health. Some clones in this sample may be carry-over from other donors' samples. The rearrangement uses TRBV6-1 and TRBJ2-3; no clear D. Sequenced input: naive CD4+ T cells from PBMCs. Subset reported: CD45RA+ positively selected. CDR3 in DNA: TGTGCCAGCAGCCACGACCCGACAGATACGCAGTATTTT. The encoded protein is CASSHDPTDTQYF.